One and the same sample provided the 5 T cell receptor beta chains below, sequenced in a study of shared clonotypes between healthy human individuals. Only in-frame clones appear in the TCRdb table, and some are missing; sequencing was by immunoSEQ multiplex PCR. The sample consists of 2 million to 2.5 million clones, around 95% of them appearing once. The material sequenced was naive CD4+ T cells sorted from blood. Subset reported: CD45RA+ positively selected. Receptors were obtained from a young man in good health.

Regarding this clone: At one end, the junction sequence differs from germline, possibly due to a read error. The V gene is TRBV30, the J gene TRBJ1-1; possible D gene TRBD1, 5 bases. The CDR3 extends over 12 amino acids. Germline V lookup: CDR1 GTSNPN, CDR2 SVGIG (reference sequence). The CDR3 region has the DNA TGTGCCTGGAGTACTGCTTCACCGGGACTCAGATTT. Its translation is CAWSTASPGLRF.

V is TRBV4-2 and J is TRBJ2-5; D unresolved. Germline values: CDR1 LGHNA, CDR2 YNFKEQ. This CDR3 spans 14 amino acids. Trimming pared 1 base from V and 3 bases from J, leaving 9 bases between. CDR3 bases: TGTGCCAGCAGCCAAGTTAAGCTAGAAGAGACCCAGTACTTC. Translated, it gives CASSQVKLEETQYF.

A remark on this clone: This may be a read error: a much more frequent sequence differs by one nucleotide. This rearrangement joins TRBV30 to TRBJ2-4; 10 bases agree with TRBD2. This CDR3 contains 11 residues. Germline V gene data show CDR1 as GTSNPN and CDR2 as SVGIG (reference sequence). The CDR3 DNA reads TGTGCCTGGAGCGGGAAAGGGACTAGCGACTTC. Protein: CAWSGKGTSDF.

The chain recombines TRBV4-1 with TRBJ2-7, with a tentative D call TRBD1 (6 bases). There are 15 residues in the CDR3. Germline V gene sequence: CDR1 MGHRA, CDR2 YSYEKL. V lost 0 bases to trimming and J lost 4 bases, with 13 bases between them. CDR3 protein: CASSQDPGARYEQYF. The CDR3 DNA follows: TGCGCCAGCAGCCAAGATCCAGGGGCGCGATACGAGCAGTACTTC.

The rearrangement joins TRBV19 to TRBJ2-2; 12 bases align to TRBD2. Germline lookup yields CDR1 LNHDA and CDR2 SQIVND (reference sequence). The CDR3 totals 18 residues. V dropped 9 bases and J dropped 1; count of bases not matched to a gene: 12. This chain's CDR3 is CASLQGLAGGRNTGELFF. CDR3 nucleotides: TGTGCCAGCCTACAGGGGCTAGCGGGAGGGCGGAACACCGGGGAGCTGTTTTTT.